This TCR beta chain was captured by sequencing in a study of T-cell memory formation after mild COVID-19. Study-wide background: The study found TCR clusters largely donor specific.

TCRdb called the 5' RACE reads again in MiXCR, with one record for every CDR3 protein. The sample has approximately 300,000 distinct CDR3 sequences; approximately 19% are singletons. Study-wide results and limits: The study found balanced CD4/CD8 in clones contracting day 15 to 85 and a CD4+ lean in later expanders. The finding that pre-infection memory included some responding clones suggested that cross-reactive memory joined. For contracting clones, CD4+ ones sat mainly in CM and EM, CD8+ in EMRA.

V gave up 1 base and J gave up 4 bases, with 11 bases separating them. The CDR3 covers 14 residues. Looked up from germline, CDR1 is SGHVS and CDR2 is FQNEAQ. This clonotype was counted many times. Its matching antigen is unknown. What was sequenced was PBMCs or a T cell subset sorted from them (not recorded which). This sequence originates from a man aged 18-30 years who had mild COVID-19 (a few samples of this study predate the infection). Cell type and time point are not known. This chain uses TRBV7-8 with TRBJ2-7, with unresolved D. The CDR3 DNA follows: TGTGCCAGCAGCTTAGGGCCGACTGCGTACGAGCAGTACGTC. It yields the protein CASSLGPTAYEQYV.